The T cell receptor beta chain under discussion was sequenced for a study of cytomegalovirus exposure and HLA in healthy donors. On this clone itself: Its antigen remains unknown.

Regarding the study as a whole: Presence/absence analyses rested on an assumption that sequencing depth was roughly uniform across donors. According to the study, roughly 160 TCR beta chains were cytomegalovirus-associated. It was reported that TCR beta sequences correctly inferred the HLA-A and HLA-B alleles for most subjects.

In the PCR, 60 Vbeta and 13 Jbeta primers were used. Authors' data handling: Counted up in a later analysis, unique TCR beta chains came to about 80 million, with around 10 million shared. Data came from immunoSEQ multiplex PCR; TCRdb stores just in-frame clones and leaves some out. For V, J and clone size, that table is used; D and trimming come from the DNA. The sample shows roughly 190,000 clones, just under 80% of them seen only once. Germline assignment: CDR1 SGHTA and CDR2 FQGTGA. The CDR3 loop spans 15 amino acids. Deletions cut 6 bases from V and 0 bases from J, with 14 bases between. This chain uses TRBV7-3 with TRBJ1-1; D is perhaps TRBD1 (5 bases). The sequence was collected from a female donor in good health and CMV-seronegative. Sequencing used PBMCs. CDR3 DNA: TGTGCCAGCAGTTTGGACGGGGGACTGAACACTGAAGCTTTCTTT. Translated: CASSLDGGLNTEAFF.